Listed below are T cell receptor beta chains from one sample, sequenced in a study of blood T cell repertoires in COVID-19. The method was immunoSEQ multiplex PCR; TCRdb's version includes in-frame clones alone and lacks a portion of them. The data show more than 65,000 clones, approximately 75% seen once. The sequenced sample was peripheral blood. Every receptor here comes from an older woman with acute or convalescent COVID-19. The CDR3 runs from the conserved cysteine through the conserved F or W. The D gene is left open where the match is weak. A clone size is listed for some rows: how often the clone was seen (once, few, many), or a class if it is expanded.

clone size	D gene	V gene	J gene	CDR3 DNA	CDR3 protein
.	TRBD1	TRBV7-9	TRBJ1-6	TGTGCCAGCAGCTCCATGACAGGGTGGAACAATTCACCCCTCCACTTT	CASSSMTGWNNSPLHF
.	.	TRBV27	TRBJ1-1	TGTGCCAGCAGACACGGAGTTTCTGAAGCTTTCTTT	CASRHGVSEAFF
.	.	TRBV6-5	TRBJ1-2	TGTGCCAGCAGTTACGATTTCGAGGGGGGGAAGGGCTACACCTTC	CASSYDFEGGKGYTF
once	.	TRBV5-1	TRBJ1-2	TGCGCCAGCAGCTTGGAATCCGGGGATGGCTACACCTTC	CASSLESGDGYTF
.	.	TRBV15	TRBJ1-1	TGTGCCACCCGGCTCCTAGCGAACACTGAAGCTTTCTTT	CATRLLANTEAFF
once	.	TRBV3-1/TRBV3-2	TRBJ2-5	TGTGCCAGCAGCCAAGATTGGGAGGGGGGAGAGACCCAGTACTTC	CASSQDWEGGETQYF
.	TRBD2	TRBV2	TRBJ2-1	TGTGCCAGCAGTCCAACTAGCGGTTTCTACAATGAGCAGTTCTTC	CASSPTSGFYNEQFF
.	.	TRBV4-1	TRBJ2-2	TGCGCCAGCAGCCAAGGTTTATCGGGGGAGCTGTTTTTT	CASSQGLSGELFF
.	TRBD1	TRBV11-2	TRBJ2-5	TGTGCCAGCAGCACACCATACGGACAGGGTGGAGTAGAGACCCAGTACTTC	CASSTPYGQGGVETQYF
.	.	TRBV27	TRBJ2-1	TGTGCCAGCAGTTTTGTCAAGGGGACCTACAATGAGCAGTTCTTC	CASSFVKGTYNEQFF
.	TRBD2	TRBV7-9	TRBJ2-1	TGTGCCAGCAGCGTAGGACTAGCGGGGGTAACGTACAATGAGCAGTTCTTC	CASSVGLAGVTYNEQFF
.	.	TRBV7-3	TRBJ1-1	TGTGCCAGCAGCTTAACGGGGCTGAACACTGAAGCTTTCTTT	CASSLTGLNTEAFF
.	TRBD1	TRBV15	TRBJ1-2	TGTGCCACCAGCAGAGAGGGACAGGGGACAAACTATGGCTACACCTTC	CATSREGQGTNYGYTF
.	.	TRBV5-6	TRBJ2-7	TGTGCCAGCAGCTTAACCAACAGGGCCCAGTACTTC	CASSLTNRAQYF
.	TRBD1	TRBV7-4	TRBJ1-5	TGTGCCAGCAGCGCCGACAGGGTTCCTCAGCCCCAGCATTTT	CASSADRVPQPQHF
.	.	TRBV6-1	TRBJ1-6	TGTGCCAGCAGTGAGCCCCCAGGGAATTCACCCCTCCACTTT	CASSEPPGNSPLHF
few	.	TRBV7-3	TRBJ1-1	TGTGCCAGCAGCGCAAGTATCATGAGCTCCGCAGCTTTCTTT	CASSASIMSSAAFF
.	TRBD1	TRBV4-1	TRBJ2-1	TGCGCCAGCAGCCAAGTCGGACAGGGGGATCTCAATGAGCAGTTCTTC	CASSQVGQGDLNEQFF
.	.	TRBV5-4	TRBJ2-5	TGTGCCAGCAGCTTGGGAGGGTTTCGAGAGACCCAGTACTTC	CASSLGGFRETQYF
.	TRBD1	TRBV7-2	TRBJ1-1	TGTGCCAGCAGCTTGAGGGGGCTAGTAAACACTGAAGCTTTCTTT	CASSLRGLVNTEAFF
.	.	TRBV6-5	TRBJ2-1	TGTGCCAGCAGTTACTCTCGGGGGACTGAGCAGTTCTTC	CASSYSRGTEQFF
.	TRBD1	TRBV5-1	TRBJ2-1	TGCGCCAGCAGCTACACCGGGACAGGTTACAATGAGCAGTTCTTC	CASSYTGTGYNEQFF
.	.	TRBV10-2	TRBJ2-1	TGCGCCAGCAGTGGTTCCAGGGGCGAGCAGTTCTTC	CASSGSRGEQFF
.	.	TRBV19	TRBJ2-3	TGTGCCAGTAGTATACGGCAGGCCACAGATACGCAGTATTTT	CASSIRQATDTQYF
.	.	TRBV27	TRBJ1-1	TGTGCCAGCTCCCACGGCACTGAAGCTTTCTTT	CASSHGTEAFF
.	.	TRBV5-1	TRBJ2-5	TGCGCCAGCAGCCAGGGCGGTGGCAGTAAAGAGACCCAGTACTTC	CASSQGGGSKETQYF
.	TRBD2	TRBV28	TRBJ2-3	TGTGCCAGCGGGGACTTTGGGGGGGGGACAGATACGCAGTATTTT	CASGDFGGGTDTQYF
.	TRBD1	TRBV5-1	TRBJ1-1	TGCGCCAGCAGCTCAGACAGGGGATGGACTGAAGCTTTCTTT	CASSSDRGWTEAFF
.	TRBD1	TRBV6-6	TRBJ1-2	TGTGCCAGCAGTCCTCCTAAACAGGGGGGCTATGGCTACACCTTC	CASSPPKQGGYGYTF
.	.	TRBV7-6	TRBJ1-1	TGTGCCAGCAGATCGGGTAACACTGAAGCTTTCTTT	CASRSGNTEAFF
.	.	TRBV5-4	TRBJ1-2	TGTGCCAGCAGCACTTCCGATGGCTACACCTTC	CASSTSDGYTF
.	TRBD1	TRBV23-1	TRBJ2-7	TGCGCCAGCAGTCACGGGACAGGGAGCTCCTACGAGCAGTACTTC	CASSHGTGSSYEQYF
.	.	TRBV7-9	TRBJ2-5	TGTGCCAGCAGCTTACGGGGGGCCGGTGAGACCCAGTACTTC	CASSLRGAGETQYF
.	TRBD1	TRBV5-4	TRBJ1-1	TGTGCCAGCAGTCTTGGCGGGGACAGGGCCACTGAAGCTTTCTTT	CASSLGGDRATEAFF
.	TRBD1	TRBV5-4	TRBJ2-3	TGTGCCAGCAGCTCCTGGACAGGGATCACAGATACGCAGTATTTT	CASSSWTGITDTQYF
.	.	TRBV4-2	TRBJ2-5	TGTGCCAGCAGCCAAGAAACTCTGGGGGGGACATGGACCCAGTACTTC	CASSQETLGGTWTQYF
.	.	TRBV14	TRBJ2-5	TGTGCCAGCAGCCGCGGTTGGACCCAGTACTTC	CASSRGWTQYF
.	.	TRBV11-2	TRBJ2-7	TGTGCCAGCAGCTCCTCCCTGCGTTACGAGCAGTACTTC	CASSSSLRYEQYF
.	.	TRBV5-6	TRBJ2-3	TGTGCCAGCAGCTTGGGGGAGACTAGAAGGTATCCGGCAGATACGCAGTATTTT	CASSLGETRRYPADTQYF
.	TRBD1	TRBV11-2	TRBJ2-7	TGTGCCAGCAGCTTGGACAGGAACGAGCAGTACTTC	CASSLDRNEQYF
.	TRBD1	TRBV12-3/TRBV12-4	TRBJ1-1	TGTGCCAGCAGTTTACAGGGGGGCTTTGAAGCTTTCTTT	CASSLQGGFEAFF
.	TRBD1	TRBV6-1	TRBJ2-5	TGTGCCAGCAGTGAAGTCCCGACAGGGCCAGGACAGACCCAGTACTTC	CASSEVPTGPGQTQYF
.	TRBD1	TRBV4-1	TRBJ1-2	TGCGCCAGCAGCCCTATAGACAGGGCGGACTATGGCTACACCTTC	CASSPIDRADYGYTF
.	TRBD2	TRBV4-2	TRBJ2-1	TGTGCCAGCAGCCAAGATGGGCTGAGCGGGGGGAGGTCCTACAATGAGCAGTTCTTC	CASSQDGLSGGRSYNEQFF
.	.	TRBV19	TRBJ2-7	TGTGCCAGTAGTATATGGGCCGGCAGGGGAAGAGACGAGCAGTACTTC	CASSIWAGRGRDEQYF
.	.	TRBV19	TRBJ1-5	TGTGCCAGTAGTCCTAGGGACTCTAGCAATCAGCCCCAGCATTTT	CASSPRDSSNQPQHF
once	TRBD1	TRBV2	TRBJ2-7	TGTGCCAGCATCCCGGACAGGGATTACGAGCAGTACTTC	CASIPDRDYEQYF
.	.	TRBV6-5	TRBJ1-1	TGTGCCAGCAGTTACTCGTCAGGTAACGCCCGTGGAGCTTTCTTT	CASSYSSGNARGAFF
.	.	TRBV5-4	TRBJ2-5	TGTGCCAGCAGTGGCAACGAGGGTTCCCAAGAGACCCAGTACTTC	CASSGNEGSQETQYF
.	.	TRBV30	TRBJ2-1	TGTGCCTGGAGTCTAGAGCCGACTCGGAATGAGCAGTTCTTC	CAWSLEPTRNEQFF
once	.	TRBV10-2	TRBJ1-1	TGCGCCAGCAGAGACTTGACAGCCCTGAACACTGAAGCTTTCTTT	CASRDLTALNTEAFF
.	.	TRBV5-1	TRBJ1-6	TGCGCCAGCAGCTTAGAGGGCCCCCATAATTCACCCCTCCACTTT	CASSLEGPHNSPLHF
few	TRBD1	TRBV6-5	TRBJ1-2	TGTGCCAGCAGTTGGGTGGACAGGGGCCTCTATGGCTACACCTTC	CASSWVDRGLYGYTF